These T cell receptor beta chains were read from a single sample in a study of vaccination effects on CD4 cells after COVID-19. These TCRs' antigens remain unknown. Profiling relied on immunoSEQ multiplex PCR, and the TCRdb table lists in-frame clones only, not all of them. The sample has some 30,000 clones, roughly four fifths seen once. The sequencing here drew on CD4+ T cells from PBMCs cultured with HCoV-NL63 spike peptides, taken after COVID-19 vaccination. Source of these receptors: a human donor who received a COVID-19 vaccine. Some clones in this sample may be carry-over from other donors' samples. The CDR3 runs from the conserved cysteine through the conserved F or W. Each record gives: J gene, clone size, V gene, CDR3 protein. Expanded clones are given a class, and other clones once, few, many or no size at all.

TRBJ2-2 NA TRBV6-4 CASSEGQGNTGELFF
TRBJ2-3 once TRBV5-1 CASSLAQPDTDTQYF
TRBJ2-3 NA TRBV5-6 CASSLGGGADTQYF
TRBJ2-2 NA TRBV28 CASRRARMGTGELFF
TRBJ1-4 NA TRBV3-1/TRBV3-2 CASSQDRQGGEKLFF
TRBJ2-1 once TRBV5-1 CASSSQPGTLYNEQFF
TRBJ2-1 NA TRBV6-5 CASRQTGPPNEQFF
TRBJ2-1 NA TRBV11-2 CASSLAGNNEQFF
TRBJ2-1 once TRBV5-1 CASSPAFMFKTLNEQFF
TRBJ1-1 NA TRBV14 CASSQVVQGIAFF
TRBJ1-6 NA TRBV6-5 CASIREGLTNSPLHF
TRBJ1-3 NA TRBV5-5 CASSGDRASSGNTIYF
TRBJ1-6 once TRBV28 CASSSPGQYNSPLHF
TRBJ2-1 NA TRBV4-1 CASSLRLAGGQYNEQFF
TRBJ2-1 NA TRBV4-1 CASSDRGLAGNNEQFF
TRBJ1-4 NA TRBV30 CAWSPTGANEKLFF
TRBJ2-5 NA TRBV7-2 CASSLAGGRIQETQYF
TRBJ1-1 once TRBV4-1 CASSPQTVNTEAFF
TRBJ2-2 NA TRBV6-5 CASSPGGANTGELFF
TRBJ2-2 once TRBV5-4 CASSSRQGEVAGELFF
TRBJ2-3 NA TRBV6-5 CASRPWTGGTDTQYF
TRBJ1-3 NA TRBV4-3 CASSPTSRDLYSGNTIYF
TRBJ2-5 NA TRBV18 CASSPLPTAGETQYF
TRBJ2-5 NA TRBV29-1 CSVEAGGWKTQYF
TRBJ1-2 NA TRBV7-2 CASSLATQNYGYTF
TRBJ1-2 once TRBV3-1/TRBV3-2 CASSQLGANYGYTF
TRBJ1-4 NA TRBV6-6 CASSTWGGYEAGTGRKKLFF
TRBJ1-4 NA TRBV6-4 CASSGRGYGPTNEKLFF
TRBJ2-5 NA TRBV7-2 CASSLTSGQETQYF
TRBJ2-5 NA TRBV5-4 CASSLIAGGFETQYF
TRBJ1-1 few TRBV5-1 CASSLEASQTEAFF
TRBJ2-5 NA TRBV18 CASSGTGAMETQYF
TRBJ1-5 NA TRBV4-1 CASSQFGQGAQPQHF
TRBJ2-5 NA TRBV5-4 CASSWTGGAGTQYF
TRBJ1-5 NA TRBV6-5 CASRAIAGNQPQHF
TRBJ2-4 NA TRBV2 CASSEAGVVKNIQYF
TRBJ1-1 few TRBV23-1 CASIIQGHTEAFF
TRBJ2-3 NA TRBV24-1 CATSDLQGGGTDTQYF
TRBJ2-3 NA TRBV11-1 CASSLVGGHTDTQYF
TRBJ2-2 NA TRBV4-3 CASSQEQGSTGELFF
TRBJ2-5 once TRBV18 CASSPEETQYF
TRBJ2-5 few TRBV14 CASSPGTPRVETQYF
TRBJ2-2 NA TRBV2 CASSEMGITGELFF
TRBJ2-1 NA TRBV24-1 CATNFGAGGRIVNEQFF
TRBJ2-2 NA TRBV5-1 CASSWGAAGDLLGELFF
TRBJ1-1 NA TRBV11-3 CASSLNSVNTEAFF
TRBJ1-2 NA TRBV7-9 CASSLSRDRSNYGYTF
TRBJ1-2 NA TRBV5-1 CASSLDGNYGYTF
TRBJ1-5 NA TRBV19 CASTTRDTNNQPQHF
TRBJ1-2 NA TRBV13 CASSLGRGGWLYGYTF
TRBJ1-1 NA TRBV11-2 CASSLGGGDTEAFF
TRBJ2-5 NA TRBV2 CASSEGQGVKQETQYF
TRBJ2-5 NA TRBV4-2 CASSQDAGKETQYF